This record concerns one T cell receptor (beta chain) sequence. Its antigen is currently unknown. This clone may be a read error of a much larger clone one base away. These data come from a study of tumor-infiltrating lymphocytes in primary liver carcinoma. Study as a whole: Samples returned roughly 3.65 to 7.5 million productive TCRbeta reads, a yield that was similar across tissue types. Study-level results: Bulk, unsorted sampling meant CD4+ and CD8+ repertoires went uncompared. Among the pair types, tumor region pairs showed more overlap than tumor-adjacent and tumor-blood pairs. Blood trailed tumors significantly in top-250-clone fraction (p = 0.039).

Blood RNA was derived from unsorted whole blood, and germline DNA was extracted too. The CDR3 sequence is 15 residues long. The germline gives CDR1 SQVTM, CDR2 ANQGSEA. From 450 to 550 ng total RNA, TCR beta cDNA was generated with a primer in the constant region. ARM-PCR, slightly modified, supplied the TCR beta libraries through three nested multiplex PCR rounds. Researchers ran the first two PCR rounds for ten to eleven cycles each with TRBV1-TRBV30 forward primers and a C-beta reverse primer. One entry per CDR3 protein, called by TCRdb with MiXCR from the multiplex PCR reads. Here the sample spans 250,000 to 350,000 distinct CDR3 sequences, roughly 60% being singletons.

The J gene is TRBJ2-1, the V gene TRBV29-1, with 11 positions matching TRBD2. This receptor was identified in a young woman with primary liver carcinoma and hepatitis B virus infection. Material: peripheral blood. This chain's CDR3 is CSVVSGLADYNEQSF. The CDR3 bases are TGCAGCGTTGTATCGGGACTAGCGGACTACAATGAGCAGTCCTTC.